This record covers a single T cell receptor (beta chain). Antigen unknown. The junction had 13 bases not matched to a gene; V was cut back by 3 bases and J by 8 bases. Looked up from germline, CDR1 is LNHDA and CDR2 is SQIVND (reference sequence). This CDR3 region has 17 residues. The whole isolated RNA underwent reverse transcription, so sequencing captured expressed TCRB transcripts. Libraries were prepared by immunoSEQ multiplex PCR; TCRdb keeps only in-frame clonotypes and omits some of them. The sample carries a few hundred thousand clones, around 12% recorded once. The sample comes from a study of beta chain features in type 1 diabetes. General study points: Sequencing of cDNA might inflate the share of cells that strongly express TCR.

This rearrangement joins TRBV19 to TRBJ2-1; 10 bases are shared with TRBD2. Sample: naive CD4+ T cells from blood. The clonotype was recovered from a man between 18 and 29 years old in good health. CDR3 residues: CASSIQYASGSIYEQFF. CDR3 coding DNA: TGTGCCAGTAGTATTCAATACGCTAGCGGGAGTATCTATGAGCAGTTCTTC.